This paragraph reports one T cell receptor beta chain. This entry belongs to a study of blood T cell repertoires in COVID-19. As for the study in general: Samples of COVID-19 (acute and convalescent) were obtained from the United States, Italy and Spain. PBMCs, B-cell-depleted T cells, or T cells provided the cDNA or gDNA that made up the material.

Authors' analysis steps: Using reference gene primer amplification, nucleated cell counts were estimated. TCRdb keeps only in-frame clones here, not all; method: immunoSEQ multiplex PCR. The V and J calls and the clone size are those of that table, but D and trimming were determined from the DNA. The sample holds some 120,000 clones, roughly four fifths seen once. V gave up 0 bases and J gave up 2 bases; unmatched junction bases: 5. CDR1 is LNHDA and CDR2 is SQIVND in the germline V gene (reference sequence). CDR3 length: 17 residues. The chain links TRBV19 to TRBJ1-5; 9 positions match TRBD1. Sequencing was carried out using peripheral blood. The TCR was taken from a man in his 70s with active or convalescent COVID-19. CDR3 nucleotides: TGTGCCAGTAGTATAGAGAGGACAGGGGCCCGCAATCAGCCCCAGCATTTT. It yields the protein CASSIERTGARNQPQHF.